This T cell receptor (beta chain) was captured in a study of T cells after yellow fever vaccination. Study findings and constraints: A weaker secondary response peaked on day 5, the primary on day 15. In post-booster samples, most primary-vaccination clones reappeared (about 95% CD4, about 90% CD8).

This clonotype was recorded at least ten times. What it binds is not known. The junction departs from germline at one end; a sequencing error may be responsible. The authors made TCR cDNA by 5'RACE template switching, adding a universal primer site and UMIs. TCRdb fed the 5' RACE reads into MiXCR, producing one record per CDR3 protein. Of some 150,000 distinct CDR3 sequences in the sample, 6.6% were seen once. CDR3 length equals 16 residues. Germline loops: CDR1 SGHNT, CDR2 YYREEE (reference sequence). The receptor was derived from a man younger than 40 who received the YFV17D yellow fever vaccine. The chain joins TRBV5-4 to TRBJ1-3, with D perhaps TRBD1 (5 bases). Source: CD4+ T cells sorted from PBMCs, taken 10 days after the yellow fever booster vaccination. CDR3 in DNA: TGTGCCAGCAGTTTGGAGGGACTCTACTCTGGAAACACCATATATTTT. Its protein product is CASSLEGLYSGNTIYF.